These 3 T cell receptor beta chains were sequenced from one sample in a study of blood T cell repertoires in COVID-19. Clones were read by immunoSEQ multiplex PCR, and TCRdb kept only the in-frame ones, dropping some. The data contain about 86,000 clones, more than 75% of them singletons. Sample: peripheral blood. These receptors came from a woman aged 80 or over with acute or convalescent COVID-19.

This clone occurred once. This chain connects TRBV11-2 to TRBJ2-5; 7 bases fit TRBD2. Trimming removed 5 bases from V and 3 bases from J; junction bases left unmatched: 9. This CDR3 region has 15 residues. Per germline, CDR1 SGHAT and CDR2 FQNNGV. The CDR3 DNA follows: TGTGCCAGCAGCGGGGGGGGGAGGACCGAAGAGACCCAGTACTTC. Translated, it gives CASSGGGRTEETQYF.

This chain joins TRBV9 and TRBJ2-7, with D perhaps TRBD1 (6 bases). Germline lookup yields CDR1 SGDLS and CDR2 YYNGEE. V was shortened by 0 bases and J by 0 bases, with 10 bases between the two germline ends. This CDR3 contains 15 residues. The CDR3 sequence: CASSVGYRASYEQYF. CDR3 nucleotide sequence: TGTGCCAGCAGCGTAGGGTACAGGGCCTCCTACGAGCAGTACTTC.

Concerning this clone: This sample includes further DNA sequences coding for the same CDR3. The CDR3: CASSSQETQYF. As DNA, the CDR3 is TGCGCCAGCAGCTCTCAAGAGACCCAGTACTTC. The chain employs TRBV5-1 and TRBJ2-5; D ambiguous. V lost 3 bases and J lost 2, with 2 bases in between. CDR3 length equals 11 residues. Looked up from germline, CDR1 is SGHRS and CDR2 is YFSETQ.